This T cell receptor (beta chain) was sequenced for a study of metastatic and nonmetastatic thyroid tumors. Study-level background: Blood and tumor or nodule tissue repertoires from malignant and benign thyroid patients were compared.

Points from the study as a whole: Reports indicated that malignant thyroid tumors showed significantly higher TCR beta diversity than benign nodules did, in blood and tumor.

All patients were treatment-naive before thyroid surgery. Germline V gives CDR1 SGHVS, CDR2 FNYEAQ. Trimming at V came to 0 bases and at J to 2 bases, leaving 10 bases not matched to a gene. CDR3 length: 19 residues. Original processing notes: The study took CDR3 differences across clinicopathological groups and made a distant-metastasis classifier for papillary thyroid cancer from them. MiXCR was used by TCRdb to re-call the PCR reads. The V and J calls come from TCRdb's annotation, not from the publication. The sample has about 27,000 clones; over 15% are singletons. This clone was recorded at least ten times. Its antigen is not known.

Sequencing used blood. This chain links TRBV7-6 with TRBJ2-3, with 11 nucleotides matching TRBD2. The source is a male donor with papillary thyroid cancer or a benign thyroid nodule (not recorded which). Some clones in this sample may be carry-over from other donors' samples. CDR3 nucleotides: TGTGCCAGCAGCTTAGCCCTAGCGGGAGGATCGCCCCTCACAGATACGCAGTATTTT. This sequence encodes CASSLALAGGSPLTDTQYF. Using reference TRBV7-6 and TRBJ2-3 for the parts outside the CDR3, the full variable domain is GAGVSQSPRYKVTKRGQDVALRCDPISGHVSLYWYRQALGQGPEFLTYFNYEAQQDKSGLPNDRFSAERPEGSISTLTIQRTEQRDSAMYRCASSLALAGGSPLTDTQYFGPGTRLTVL.